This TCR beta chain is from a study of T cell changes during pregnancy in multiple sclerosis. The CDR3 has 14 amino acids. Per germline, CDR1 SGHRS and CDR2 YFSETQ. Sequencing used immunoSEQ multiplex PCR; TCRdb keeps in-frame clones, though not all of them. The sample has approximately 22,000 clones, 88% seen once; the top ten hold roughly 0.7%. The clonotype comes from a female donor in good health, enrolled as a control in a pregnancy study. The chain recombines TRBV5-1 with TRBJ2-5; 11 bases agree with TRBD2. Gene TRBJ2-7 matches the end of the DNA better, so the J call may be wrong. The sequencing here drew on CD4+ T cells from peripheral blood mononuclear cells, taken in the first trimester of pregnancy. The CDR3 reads CASSLTSGGYEQYF. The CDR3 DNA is TGCGCCAGCAGCCTCACTAGCGGGGGCTACGAGCAGTACTTC.